One sample yielded the 16 T cell receptor beta chains listed below, sequenced in a study of CD8 T cells in Susac syndrome (dated by TCRdb to 2018 to 2020). The library was generated by the immunoSEQ multiplex PCR assay. RNA was extracted with the RNeasy kit and 0.5 to 1 ug was reverse transcribed using random hexamers. TCRdb applied fastp at Q25 and MiXCR to the public reads, then kept only in-frame beta chains. Every entry covers one CDR3 protein and lists the most common genes and DNA from its rows. Recorded for this sample are some 260,000 distinct CDR3 sequences; around 83% of them occurred a single time. Of the sample, 0.095% to 0.14% falls within the top ten clones. Sequencing was done on a sample of CD8+ T cells from PBMCs. Every receptor here comes from a human donor with multiple sclerosis.

The rearrangement joins TRBV28 to TRBJ2-7; TRBD2 agrees at 7 bases. The CDR3 runs to 14 residues. Germline lookup yields CDR1 MDHEN and CDR2 SYDVKM. V shed 7 bases and J 2 bases; nucleotides not matched to a gene: 8. CDR3 residues: CASTLGAGPYEQYF. The CDR3 DNA reads as TGTGCCAGCACCTTGGGAGCGGGACCCTACGAGCAGTACTTC.

The chain combines TRBV9 with TRBJ2-1, with D perhaps matching TRBD2 (6 bases). Trimming stripped 4 bases from V and 7 bases from J, with 12 bases between. Germline CDR1 is SGDLS and CDR2 is YYNGEE. CDR3 size: 13 residues. The CDR3 sequence: CASSKTRSNEQFF. DNA of the CDR3: TGTGCCAGCAGCAAGACTAGATCGAATGAGCAGTTCTTC.

The chain couples TRBV12-3 or TRBV12-4 to TRBJ2-5; 7 bases are shared with TRBD1. Trimming removed 4 bases from V and 2 bases from J; junction bases left unmatched: 4. CDR3 length equals 14 residues. The CDR3 loop reads CASSSGQQQETQYF. The CDR3 DNA follows: TGTGCCAGCAGTTCGGGACAGCAACAAGAGACCCAGTACTTC.

This clonotype was observed a few times. This sequence joins TRBV28 and TRBJ1-2; 8 bases are shared with TRBD1. CDR1 is MDHEN and CDR2 is SYDVKM in the germline V gene. The length of the CDR3 is 14 residues. The junction had 4 bases not matched to a gene; V was cut back by 5 bases and J by 2 bases. The DNA for the CDR3 is TGTGCCAGCAGTCAAAGACAGGGGAACTATGGCTACACCTTC. Translation gives CASSQRQGNYGYTF.

The count of this clonotype is one. The gene calls are TRBV28 and TRBJ2-7; 8 bases align to TRBD2. Germline V gene sequence: CDR1 MDHEN, CDR2 SYDVKM. V trimming: 3 bases; J trimming: 2 bases; junction bases outside the gene matches: 12. This CDR3 contains 17 residues. The CDR3, as DNA: TGTGCCAGCAGTTTCCCCAAGTCGGGGGGGAGGGCCTACGAGCAGTACTTC. Translating gives CASSFPKSGGRAYEQYF.

The chain carries TRBV29-1 and TRBJ2-2; TRBD1 aligns across 8 bases. The CDR3 is 13 residues long. The germline V gene has CDR1 SQVTM and CDR2 ANQGSEA. With V trimmed by 7 bases and J by 6 bases, 7 bases remained unmatched. CDR3 DNA: TGCAGCGGAATGGACAGGGCGGCCGGGGAGCTGTTTTTT. Its protein product is CSGMDRAAGELFF.

V usage is TRBV28 and J usage is TRBJ2-7; D ambiguous. CDR1 MDHEN and CDR2 SYDVKM come from the germline V gene. Trimming shortened V by 3 bases and J by 2 bases, and 5 bases separated the two germline ends. The CDR3 extends over 12 amino acids. CDR3 bases: TGTGCCAGCAGTTTTATTACCTACGAGCAGTACTTC. Translation gives CASSFITYEQYF.

The J gene is TRBJ2-7, the V gene TRBV30; D gene uncertain. Germline V gene lookup returns CDR1 GTSNPN and CDR2 SVGIG (reference sequence). V gave up 2 bases and J gave up 2 bases, with 10 bases separating them. The CDR3 totals 13 residues. CDR3 residues: CAWSLPWAYEQYF. Here the CDR3 DNA reads TGTGCCTGGAGTCTGCCCTGGGCCTACGAGCAGTACTTC.

This chain joins TRBV4-2 and TRBJ1-1; TRBD1 agrees at 7 bases. Germline assignment: CDR1 LGHNA and CDR2 YNFKEQ. The junction had 10 bases not matched to a gene; V was cut back by 2 bases and J by 7 bases. CDR3 length: 15 residues. The CDR3 nucleotides are TGTGCCAGCAGCCAACCCCGGACAGGAGGGGATGAAGCTTTCTTT. This codes for CASSQPRTGGDEAFF.

The chain has TRBV28 and TRBJ1-1; tentative D call: TRBD1 (5 bases). The CDR3 is 12 amino acids. V dropped 5 bases and J dropped 8 bases, with 12 bases sitting between them. Germline-derived CDR1 and CDR2 are MDHEN and SYDVKM. The CDR3 nucleotides are TGTGCCAGCAGTAGAGGACGGGACGAAGCTTTCTTT. Its translation: CASSRGRDEAFF.

The chain recombines TRBV27 with TRBJ2-3, with TRBD2 identical over 12 bases. CDR3 length: 14 residues. CDR1 is MNHEY and CDR2 is SMNVEV in the germline V gene (reference sequence). J lost 6 bases, V lost 3 bases, and 1 base had no gene match. The CDR3 nucleotides are TGTGCCAGCAGTTTCCTAGCGGGAGGGGATACGCAGTATTTT. Residues: CASSFLAGGDTQYF.

The chain recombines TRBV12-3 or TRBV12-4 with TRBJ1-1; D unresolved. This CDR3 spans 10 amino acids. V was trimmed by 6 bases and J by 8 bases, leaving 7 bases between them. The CDR3 sequence is CASSREEAFF. In DNA, the CDR3 is TGTGCCAGCAGCCGGGAGGAAGCTTTCTTT.

This clonotype was detected only a few times. This sequence joins TRBV28 and TRBJ2-5; the match to TRBD2 covers 8 bases. Looked up from germline, CDR1 is MDHEN and CDR2 is SYDVKM. The CDR3 has 14 residues. V lost 6 bases, J lost 5 bases, and 8 bases stayed unmatched. CDR3 DNA sequence: TGTGCCAGCAGGCCCGCGGGAGGCGGTGAGACCCAGTACTTC. Its translation is CASRPAGGGETQYF.

DNA for the CDR3: TGTGCCAGCAGTAGTCCACCCTCCTACGAGCAGTACTTC. Its protein is CASSSPPSYEQYF. The chain carries TRBV5-4 and TRBJ2-7; D is unresolved. Germline assignment: CDR1 SGHNT and CDR2 YYREEE (reference sequence). CDR3 length: 13 residues. Between the trimmed V and J ends, which lost 5 bases and 0 bases, there was a span of 9 bases.

This sequence joins TRBV6-1 and TRBJ2-7; no definite D call. Deletions cut 0 bases from V and 1 base from J, with 13 bases between. Germline CDR1 MNHNS, CDR2 SASEGT. The CDR3 sequence is 16 residues long. The CDR3 bases are TGTGCCAGCAGTGAAGCGCGGCTAGTACGTTCCTACGAGCAGTACTTC. It is translated as CASSEARLVRSYEQYF.

The chain recombines TRBV20-1 with TRBJ2-7; TRBD2 aligns across 7 bases. The germline V gene has CDR1 DFQATT and CDR2 SNEGSKA (reference sequence). The CDR3 has 14 amino acids. V was clipped by 2 bases and J by 2 bases; unmatched bases: 6. In DNA form, the CDR3 reads TGCAGTGCTAGAAAGAGCGGGGAGGCCTACGAGCAGTACTTC. This codes for CSARKSGEAYEQYF.